The next 30 T cell receptor beta chains were all read from a single sample in a study of response to subunit inactivated influenza vaccine. TCRdb reprocessed the RT-PCR reads via MiXCR and lists one record per CDR3 protein. The sample consists of more than 400,000 distinct CDR3 sequences, around 9.9% of them appearing once. This specimen consisted of PBMCs from blood, obtained about 40 days after vaccination. All receptors derive from a man aged 50 or older who received an inactivated influenza vaccine.

V is TRBV4-3 and J is TRBJ1-1, with TRBD1 matching over 7 bases. V trimming: 4 bases; J trimming: 4 bases; junction bases outside the gene matches: 6. Germline V gives CDR1 LGHNA, CDR2 YSLEER. The CDR3 length is 14 residues. The DNA for the CDR3 is TGCGCCAGCAGCCGCAACAGGGGTGGCACTGAAGCTTTCTTT. Its protein is CASSRNRGGTEAFF.

This clonotype has only a few counts. This rearrangement joins TRBV29-1 to TRBJ1-1, with D unresolved. V dropped 1 base and J dropped 1 base, with 10 bases sitting between them. Germline V lookup: CDR1 SQVTM, CDR2 ANQGSEA. The CDR3 has 14 residues. CDR3 sequence (DNA): TGCAGCGTTGAAGTCGGCACAAGGAACACTGAAGCTTTCTTT. This encodes CSVEVGTRNTEAFF.

The CDR3 spells CASRGPVGSYEQYF. DNA of the CDR3: TGTGCCAGCAGGGGACCGGTCGGGTCCTACGAGCAGTACTTC. The rearrangement joins TRBV6-1 to TRBJ2-7; D may match TRBD1 or TRBD2 (5 bases each). V lost 6 bases and J 1 base, leaving 13 bases between the germline ends. Looked up from germline, CDR1 is MNHNS and CDR2 is SASEGT. This CDR3 has 14 residues.

The chain links TRBV6-1 to TRBJ2-6, with D hard to call. The V and J ends lost 6 bases and 9 bases respectively, with 27 bases between them. This CDR3 spans 18 amino acids. CDR1 is MNHNS, CDR2 SASEGT, per germline. The CDR3, as DNA: TGTGCCAGCAGGAGGTCTTACACGGCTGTAGCCTCCCTCAACGTCCTGACTTTC. This sequence encodes CASRRSYTAVASLNVLTF.

This clonotype showed up just a few times. The chain couples TRBV12-3 or TRBV12-4 to TRBJ2-2; D unresolved. V gave up 0 bases and J gave up 8 bases, with 10 bases separating them. This CDR3 is 14 amino acids long. In DNA, the CDR3 is TGTGCCAGCAGTTTAGCGATAGATTGGGGGGAGCTGTTTTTT. Translation: CASSLAIDWGELFF.

This clonotype has a handful of counts. CDR3 in amino acids: CASSQESLGQGFYEQYF. In DNA form, the CDR3 reads TGCGCCAGCAGCCAAGAAAGTTTGGGACAGGGTTTCTACGAGCAGTACTTC. The gene calls are TRBV4-1 and TRBJ2-7; 9 bases line up with TRBD1. The CDR3 length is 17 residues. The V segment lost 0 bases and the J segment 3 bases; nucleotides outside the gene matches: 9. CDR1 is MGHRA and CDR2 is YSYEKL in the germline V gene.

This chain connects TRBV2 to TRBJ2-5, with a tentative D call TRBD1 (6 bases). CDR1 is SNHLY, CDR2 FYNNEI, per germline. The V end was cut by 2 bases, the J end by 1 base, with 11 bases between. The CDR3 spans 15 residues. CDR3 nucleotides: TGTGCCAGCAGTGAACAGGGGTTGGGCCAAGAGACCCAGTACTTC. Residues: CASSEQGLGQETQYF. Combining the CDR3 with reference TRBV2 and TRBJ2-5 gives the whole variable domain EPEVTQTPSHQVTQMGQEVILRCVPISNHLYFYWYRQILGQKVEFLVSFYNNEISEKSEIFDDQFSVERPDGSNFTLKIRSTKLEDSAMYFCASSEQGLGQETQYFGPGTRLLVL.

This clonotype has more than one count but fewer than ten. This chain links TRBV20-1 with TRBJ1-5; 7 nucleotides align to TRBD1. The CDR3 has 12 residues. The V segment lost 4 bases and the J segment 5 bases; nucleotides outside the gene matches: 2. CDR1 and CDR2 from the germline V gene are DFQATT and SNEGSKA (reference sequence). The CDR3 is CSANRGDQPQHF. DNA of the CDR3: TGCAGTGCTAACAGGGGCGATCAGCCCCAGCATTTT.

The chain carries TRBV9 and TRBJ2-7; 7 positions match TRBD1. The germline V gene encodes CDR1 SGDLS and CDR2 YYNGEE. The CDR3 has 14 residues. The V segment lost 3 bases and the J segment 5 bases; nucleotides outside the gene matches: 8. CDR3 protein: CASSARTGGHEQYF. CDR3 DNA sequence: TGTGCCAGCAGCGCGCGGACAGGCGGCCACGAGCAGTACTTC.

In this sample, this clonotype turned up many times. This chain joins TRBV12-3 or TRBV12-4 and TRBJ2-3, with TRBD1 as a possible D gene (6 bases). Trimming left V 8 bases short and J 7 bases short, with 19 bases between. The CDR3 is 14 residues long. This CDR3 is CASSWANRDNTQYF. The CDR3 DNA reads TGTGCCAGCTCATGGGCCAACCGGGACAATACGCAGTATTTT.

This clonotype was seen more than once but under ten times. This chain links TRBV11-2 with TRBJ1-2; tentatively, D is TRBD1 (5 bases). The length of the CDR3 is 15 residues. V dropped 5 bases and J dropped 4 bases, with 17 bases sitting between them. In germline, CDR1 is SGHAT, CDR2 FQNNGV. In DNA, the CDR3 is TGTGCCAGCAGCCCCGCGGGGGGACGTGTCTATGGCTACACCTTC. Protein product: CASSPAGGRVYGYTF.

This sequence joins TRBV7-9 and TRBJ2-3; possibly TRBD2 for D (6 bases). The CDR3 is 15 amino acids. The V gene lost 5 bases and the J gene lost 0 bases, with 12 bases spanning the gap. Germline assignment: CDR1 SEHNR and CDR2 FQNEAQ (reference sequence). The CDR3 loop is CASSVSGPSTDTQYF. As DNA, the CDR3 is TGTGCCAGCAGCGTTAGCGGACCCAGCACAGATACGCAGTATTTT. The full variable domain, with the rest looked up from reference TRBV7-9 and TRBJ2-3, is DTGVSQNPRHKITKRGQNVTFRCDPISEHNRLYWYRQTLGQGPEFLTYFQNEAQLEKSRLLSDRFSAERPKGSFSTLEIQRTEQGDSAMYLCASSVSGPSTDTQYFGPGTRLTVL.

The rearrangement uses TRBV12-3 or TRBV12-4 and TRBJ2-5; a weak D match, TRBD1 (5 bases). Trimming pared 7 bases from V and 5 bases from J, leaving 11 bases between. The CDR3 is 12 amino acids. In DNA, the CDR3 is TGTGCCAGCACGCCAGGGTCCGAGACCCAGTACTTC. Protein: CASTPGSETQYF.

This chain joins TRBV27 and TRBJ1-6, with D unclear. The CDR3 length is 15 residues. Germline values: CDR1 MNHEY, CDR2 SMNVEV (reference sequence). Trimming pared 3 bases from V and 6 bases from J, leaving 12 bases between. The CDR3 region is CASSFKSGLNSPLHF. The CDR3 bases are TGTGCCAGCAGTTTCAAGTCAGGCCTTAATTCACCCCTCCACTTT.

The chain joins TRBV7-9 to TRBJ2-7, with a possible D match to TRBD1 (6 bases). V gave up 4 bases and J gave up 1 base, with 14 bases separating them. The CDR3 extends over 15 amino acids. Per germline, CDR1 SEHNR and CDR2 FQNEAQ (reference sequence). The DNA of the CDR3 is TGTGCCAGCAGCTCGCGGACAGCTCCTTCCTACGAGCAGTACTTC. It translates to CASSSRTAPSYEQYF.

This clonotype was found many times. The chain is built from TRBV12-3 or TRBV12-4 and TRBJ2-1; maybe TRBD2 (5 bases). This CDR3 is built from 14 residues. The ends were cut back, 3 bases at V and 5 bases at J, with 11 bases in the middle. CDR3 nucleotides: TGTGCCAGCAGTTTCGGGGTTTTCAACAATGAGCAGTTCTTC. This translates into CASSFGVFNNEQFF.

This clonotype was detected only a few times. The rearrangement uses TRBV28 and TRBJ1-4, with D possibly matching TRBD1 (5 bases). Germline V lookup: CDR1 MDHEN, CDR2 SYDVKM. This CDR3 contains 14 residues. V was clipped by 8 bases and J by 3 bases, with 13 bases between them. In DNA form, the CDR3 reads TGTGCCAGCGCCCGGGGGGGGTCTAATGAAAAACTGTTTTTT. Residues: CASARGGSNEKLFF.

Ten or more counts support this clonotype. V usage is TRBV5-1 and J usage is TRBJ2-3; 7 nucleotides align to TRBD2. Germline V gene lookup returns CDR1 SGHRS and CDR2 YFSETQ. This CDR3 region has 17 residues. The ends lost 2 bases at V and 0 bases at J; junction bases unmatched: 9. The CDR3 protein is CASSLGFFSGSTDTQYF. Here the CDR3 DNA reads TGCGCCAGCAGCTTAGGTTTCTTTAGCGGGAGCACAGATACGCAGTATTTT.

The chain joins TRBV20-1 to TRBJ1-1; D perhaps matches TRBD1 (5 bases). The CDR3 is 14 residues long. Germline CDR1 DFQATT, CDR2 SNEGSKA (reference sequence). The V and J ends lost 4 bases and 0 bases respectively, with 12 bases between them. CDR3 region: CSAKPGTVNTEAFF. CDR3 in DNA: TGCAGTGCTAAACCCGGGACGGTGAACACTGAAGCTTTCTTT.

The table lists this clonotype with a few counts. The germline gene is not matched at one end of the junction; a read error may be the cause. The V gene is TRBV11-2, the J gene TRBJ2-7; no definite D call. Per the germline V gene, CDR1 is SGHAT and CDR2 is FQNNGV. This CDR3 spans 17 amino acids. The CDR3 loop is CASSLASSRTQPYEQYF. The CDR3 nucleotides are TGTGCCAGCAGTTTAGCCAGTAGCCGCACCCAACCCTACGAGCAGTACTTC.

The table lists this clonotype with a few counts. V and J are TRBV7-8 and TRBJ2-2; 8 nucleotides line up with TRBD2. CDR1 SGHVS and CDR2 FQNEAQ come from the germline V gene. The length of the CDR3 is 15 residues. Losses at the gene ends were 5 bases for V and 6 bases for J; bases not matched to a gene: 8. The CDR3 sequence: CASSPRGGRAGELFF. CDR3 bases: TGTGCCAGCAGCCCACGGGGGGGCAGGGCCGGGGAGCTGTTTTTT.

The chain employs TRBV5-1 and TRBJ2-2; D not certain. V was pared by 0 bases and J by 7 bases, with 10 bases between. The CDR3 is 14 amino acids. Germline V gene data show CDR1 as SGHRS and CDR2 as YFSETQ. CDR3 protein: CASSLVAPDGELFF. The CDR3 DNA reads TGCGCCAGCAGCTTGGTGGCCCCCGACGGGGAGCTGTTTTTT.

This rearrangement joins TRBV12-3 or TRBV12-4 to TRBJ2-3, with TRBD2 matching 8 bases. The CDR3 is 14 amino acids. With 5 bases clipped from V and 2 bases from J, the junction kept 3 bases outside the gene matches. The DNA of the CDR3 is TGTGCCAGCAGTCAGCGGGGGCCCACAGATACGCAGTATTTT. Its protein is CASSQRGPTDTQYF.

J is TRBJ2-3 and V is TRBV9; no reliable D call. Germline V CDR1 and CDR2: SGDLS, YYNGEE. The CDR3 runs to 15 residues. The V and J ends lost 0 bases and 6 bases respectively, with 14 bases between them. The CDR3: CASSVEHHSKDTQYF. CDR3 bases: TGTGCCAGCAGCGTAGAGCATCATTCAAAGGATACGCAGTATTTT.

The chain recombines TRBV4-3 with TRBJ2-1; 7 bases agree with TRBD1. This CDR3 comprises 15 residues. CDR1 is LGHNA and CDR2 is YSLEER in the germline V gene. The V and J ends lost 4 bases and 8 bases, in that order; junction bases with no gene match: 11. The CDR3 bases are TGCGCCAGCAGCCCCGGGACCCAAGGGGGCGATGAGCAGTTCTTC. It yields the protein CASSPGTQGGDEQFF.

V gene TRBV10-3 combines with J gene TRBJ2-3; 11 bases match TRBD2. Looked up from germline, CDR1 is ENHRY and CDR2 is SYGVKD. The V gene end was trimmed by 5 bases and the J gene end by 0 bases; junction bases not matched to a gene: 10. CDR3 length equals 18 residues. Written as DNA, the CDR3 is TGTGCCATCAGTTTCACCCGACTAGCGGGGACTAGCACAGATACGCAGTATTTT. This gives the protein CAISFTRLAGTSTDTQYF.

This clonotype was found a few times. This chain uses TRBV4-3 with TRBJ2-1; 13 bases agree with TRBD2. After removal of 1 base from V and 2 bases from J, the junction contained 11 bases not matched to a gene. CDR3 size: 20 residues. Looked up from germline, CDR1 is LGHNA and CDR2 is YSLEER. As DNA, the CDR3 is TGCGCCAGCAGCCAAGGCTTGGGACTAGCGGGGCGCCTTACCTACAATGAGCAGTTCTTC. It yields the protein CASSQGLGLAGRLTYNEQFF.

The rearrangement links TRBV29-1 to TRBJ2-1, with 9 positions matching TRBD2. V trimming: 5 bases; J trimming: 0 bases; junction bases outside the gene matches: 5. There are 15 residues in the CDR3. The germline gives CDR1 SQVTM, CDR2 ANQGSEA. The CDR3 here is CSVSGSGSSYNEQFF. DNA for the CDR3: TGCAGCGTTTCGGGTAGCGGGAGCTCCTACAATGAGCAGTTCTTC.

This clonotype was counted at least ten times. This sequence joins TRBV7-2 and TRBJ2-7; D tentatively reads TRBD1 or TRBD2 (5 bases each). Trimming took off 5 bases at V and 7 bases at J, with 21 bases between the two ends. The germline gives CDR1 SGHTA, CDR2 FQGNSA. CDR3 length: 15 residues. CDR3 in amino acids: CASSTKGRAVGEQYF. The CDR3 DNA reads as TGTGCCAGCAGCACCAAGGGACGAGCGGTTGGAGAGCAGTACTTC.

The V and J genes are TRBV20-1 and TRBJ1-6; D may be TRBD1 (5 bases). The germline V gene has CDR1 DFQATT and CDR2 SNEGSKA (reference sequence). V was clipped by 1 base and J by 4 bases, with 8 bases between them. The CDR3 length is 14 residues. For the CDR3, the DNA is TGCAGTGCTAGAGGCCGGGGGTATAATTCACCCCTCCACTTT. This translates into CSARGRGYNSPLHF.